Included here is one T cell receptor beta chain sequence, with context. Its antigen is unidentified. The record originates from a study of shared clonotypes between healthy human individuals. Findings of the study overall: Despite large depth, rarefaction showed incomplete sorted-subset sequencing. Genetic and exposure-history diversity was limited by the small donor number.

Samples underwent the assay at deep level. TCRdb keeps only in-frame clones here, not all; method: immunoSEQ multiplex PCR. There are approximately 1.1 million clones in the sample; about four fifths occur only once, and about 0.52% lies in the top ten. This CDR3 is 17 amino acids long. Germline values: CDR1 LGHNA, CDR2 YSLEER. Trimming took 1 base from V and 7 from J; bases not matched to a gene: 10. The sequence was collected from a man younger than 30 in good health. Some clones in this sample may be carry-over from other donors' samples. The chain is built from TRBV4-3 and TRBJ1-4, with TRBD1 identical over 9 bases. Sequencing was performed on memory CD4+ T cells from PBMCs. Subset: CD45RA-negative fraction. CDR3 sequence reads: CASSQGRGQGEGEKLFF. The CDR3 region has the DNA TGCGCCAGCAGCCAAGGGCGGGGACAGGGTGAGGGTGAAAAACTGTTTTTT.